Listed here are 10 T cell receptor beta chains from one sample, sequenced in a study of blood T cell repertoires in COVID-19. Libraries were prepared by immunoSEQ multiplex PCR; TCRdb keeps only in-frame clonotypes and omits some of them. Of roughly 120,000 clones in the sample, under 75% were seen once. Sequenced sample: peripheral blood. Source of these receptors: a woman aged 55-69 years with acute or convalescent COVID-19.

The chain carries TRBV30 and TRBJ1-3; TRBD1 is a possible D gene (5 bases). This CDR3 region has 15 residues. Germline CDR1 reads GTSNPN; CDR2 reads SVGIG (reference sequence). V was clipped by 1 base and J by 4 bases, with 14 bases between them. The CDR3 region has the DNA TGTGCCTGGAGTGACTTCAGGGTGCCCGGAAACACCATATATTTT. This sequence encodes CAWSDFRVPGNTIYF.

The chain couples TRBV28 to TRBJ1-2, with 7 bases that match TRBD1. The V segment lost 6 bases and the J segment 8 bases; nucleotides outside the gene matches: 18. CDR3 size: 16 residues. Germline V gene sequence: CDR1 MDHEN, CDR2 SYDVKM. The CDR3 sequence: CASSLGVQGSGRGYTF. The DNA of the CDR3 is TGTGCCAGCAGCCTCGGCGTACAGGGGAGTGGGCGGGGCTACACCTTC.

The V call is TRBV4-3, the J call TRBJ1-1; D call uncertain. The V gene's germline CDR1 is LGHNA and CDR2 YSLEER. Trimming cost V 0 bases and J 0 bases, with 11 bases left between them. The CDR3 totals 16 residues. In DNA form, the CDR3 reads TGCGCCAGCAGCCAAGATATCCCGGGGATGAACACTGAAGCTTTCTTT. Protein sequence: CASSQDIPGMNTEAFF.

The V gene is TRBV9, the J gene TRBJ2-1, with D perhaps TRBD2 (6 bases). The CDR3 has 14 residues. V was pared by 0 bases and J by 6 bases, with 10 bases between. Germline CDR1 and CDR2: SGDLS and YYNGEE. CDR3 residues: CASSVVGGSNEQFF. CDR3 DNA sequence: TGTGCCAGCAGCGTAGTCGGGGGTTCCAATGAGCAGTTCTTC. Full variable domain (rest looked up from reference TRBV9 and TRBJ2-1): DSGVTQTPKHLITATGQRVTLRCSPRSGDLSVYWYQQSLDQGLQFLIQYYNGEERAKGNILERFSAQQFPDLHSELNLSSLELGDSALYFCASSVVGGSNEQFFGPGTRLTVL.

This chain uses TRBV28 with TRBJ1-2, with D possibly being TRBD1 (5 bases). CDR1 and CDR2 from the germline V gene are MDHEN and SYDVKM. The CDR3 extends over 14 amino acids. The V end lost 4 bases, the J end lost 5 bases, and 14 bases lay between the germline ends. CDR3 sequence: CASSSQDTPYGYTF. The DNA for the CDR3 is TGTGCCAGCAGTTCCCAGGACACGCCTTATGGCTACACCTTC.

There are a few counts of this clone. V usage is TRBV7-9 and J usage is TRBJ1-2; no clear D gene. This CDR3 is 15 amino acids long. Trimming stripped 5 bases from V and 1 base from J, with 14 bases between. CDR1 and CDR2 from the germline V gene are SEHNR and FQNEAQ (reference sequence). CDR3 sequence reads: CASSIPGRGNYGYTF. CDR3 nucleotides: TGTGCCAGCAGCATACCCGGTCGCGGTAACTATGGCTACACCTTC.

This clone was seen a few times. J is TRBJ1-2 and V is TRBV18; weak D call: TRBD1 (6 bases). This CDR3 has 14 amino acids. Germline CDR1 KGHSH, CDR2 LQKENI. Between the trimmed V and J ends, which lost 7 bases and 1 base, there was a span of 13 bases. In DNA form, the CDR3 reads TGTGCCAGCTGGGGGCCGCTCGATAACTATGGCTACACCTTC. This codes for CASWGPLDNYGYTF.

The CDR3 coding sequence is TGTGCCACCAGTGACCGGACCCTGGGGAGTGAAAAACTGTTTTTT. This gives the protein CATSDRTLGSEKLFF. The chain couples TRBV24-1 to TRBJ1-4; D gene unclear. The V end was cut by 4 bases, the J end by 7 bases, with 15 bases between. CDR1 and CDR2 from the germline V gene are KGHDR and SFDVKD. The CDR3 consists of 15 residues.

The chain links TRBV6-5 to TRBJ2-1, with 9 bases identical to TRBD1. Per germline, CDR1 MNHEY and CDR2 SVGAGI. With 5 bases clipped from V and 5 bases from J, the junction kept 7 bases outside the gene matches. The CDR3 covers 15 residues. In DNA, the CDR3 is TGTGCCAGCAGTACTGGACAGGGGACCAACAATGAGCAGTTCTTC. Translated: CASSTGQGTNNEQFF.

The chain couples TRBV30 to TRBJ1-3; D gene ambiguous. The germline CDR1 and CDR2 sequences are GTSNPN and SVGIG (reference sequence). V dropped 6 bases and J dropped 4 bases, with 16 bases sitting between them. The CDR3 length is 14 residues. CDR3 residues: CACLSPAGGNTIYF. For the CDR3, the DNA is TGTGCCTGCCTATCGCCGGCGGGGGGAAACACCATATATTTT.